These 24 T cell receptor beta chains were sequenced from one sample in a study of blood T cell repertoires in COVID-19. Sequencing was performed with immunoSEQ multiplex PCR; in TCRdb, only in-frame clones are kept and a portion is missing. The sample has 170,000 or so clones, 80% to 90% seen once; the top ten hold 1.5% to 2%. Sequencing input: peripheral blood. The receptor source for this set is a young man who had recovered from COVID-19.

The rearrangement links TRBV6-2 or TRBV6-3 to TRBJ2-1, with 7 nucleotides matching TRBD1. There are 14 residues in the CDR3. The junction had 7 bases not matched to a gene; V was cut back by 8 bases and J by 3 bases. Germline values: CDR1 MNHEY, CDR2 SVGEGT. CDR3 coding DNA: TGTGCCAGCTGCCGGTGGGACAGCTACAATGAGCAGTTCTTC. This translates into CASCRWDSYNEQFF.

The rearrangement joins TRBV9 to TRBJ2-7, with 7 bases lining up with TRBD2. The ends lost 4 bases at V and 2 bases at J; junction bases unmatched: 15. Germline V lookup: CDR1 SGDLS, CDR2 YYNGEE. CDR3 size: 17 residues. CDR3 nucleotide sequence: TGTGCCAGCAGCCGGGACTACCAAGTGGAGGCTACCTACGAGCAGTACTTC. Its translation is CASSRDYQVEATYEQYF.

The genes are TRBV6-1 and TRBJ2-7, with D hard to call. The ends were cut back, 3 bases at V and 3 bases at J, with 6 bases in the middle. CDR3 length: 12 residues. Germline V CDR1 and CDR2: MNHNS, SASEGT. This chain's CDR3 is CASSEPGYEQYF. For the CDR3, the DNA is TGTGCCAGCAGTGAGCCCGGCTACGAGCAGTACTTC.

Comments on this clone: The sample has other DNA sequences that encode this CDR3 too. This rearrangement joins TRBV27 to TRBJ2-7; 9 bases are a match to TRBD1. The V gene end was trimmed by 2 bases and the J gene end by 4 bases; junction bases not matched to a gene: 3. Looked up from germline, CDR1 is MNHEY and CDR2 is SMNVEV (reference sequence). This CDR3 has 14 amino acids. The CDR3 region is CASSLGTGPYEQYF. CDR3 DNA sequence: TGTGCCAGCAGTTTAGGGACAGGGCCTTACGAGCAGTACTTC.

The chain couples TRBV7-3 to TRBJ2-2, with TRBD2 matching over 8 bases. Germline-derived CDR1 and CDR2 are SGHTA and FQGTGA. Trimming cost V 6 bases and J 0 bases; bases outside gene matches: 6. This CDR3 is built from 16 residues. In DNA form, the CDR3 reads TGTGCCAGCAGACGGACTAGCACTTCGAACACCGGGGAGCTGTTTTTT. Protein: CASRRTSTSNTGELFF.

The chain is built from TRBV4-3 and TRBJ2-5; maybe TRBD1 (5 bases). The CDR3 sequence is 14 residues long. Trimming pared 3 bases from V and 5 bases from J, leaving 13 bases between. Germline CDR1 LGHNA, CDR2 YSLEER. The CDR3 DNA is TGCGCCAGCAGCCAGGGGAAAGGGGTTGAGACCCAGTACTTC. Translation gives CASSQGKGVETQYF.

The chain is built from TRBV19 and TRBJ2-3, with D possibly being TRBD2 (5 bases). Looked up from germline, CDR1 is LNHDA and CDR2 is SQIVND (reference sequence). V lost 1 base to trimming and J lost 5 bases, with 7 bases between them. CDR3 length: 13 residues. The CDR3 reads CASSIGEIDTQYF. The CDR3 DNA reads TGTGCCAGTAGTATAGGGGAGATAGATACGCAGTATTTT.

This sequence joins TRBV2 and TRBJ2-7; 7 nucleotides line up with TRBD1. Per the germline V gene, CDR1 is SNHLY and CDR2 is FYNNEI. This CDR3 spans 13 amino acids. J was trimmed by 3 bases and V by 9 bases; bases with no gene match: 8. This CDR3 reads CASDRDSNYEQYF. CDR3 DNA sequence: TGTGCCAGTGACCGGGACAGTAACTACGAGCAGTACTTC.

The J gene is TRBJ2-7, the V gene TRBV7-9; D unclear. The V and J ends lost 5 bases and 2 bases respectively, with 7 bases between them. CDR1 and CDR2 (germline): SEHNR, FQNEAQ (reference sequence). The CDR3 is 12 amino acids. DNA of the CDR3: TGTGCCAGCAGCCCCACAACCTACGAGCAGTACTTC. Translating gives CASSPTTYEQYF.

This clone was counted a single time. The chain is built from TRBV11-3 and TRBJ2-3; D is uncertain. Per germline, CDR1 SGHNT and CDR2 YENEEA. This CDR3 region has 13 residues. Between the trimmed V and J ends, which lost 6 bases and 5 bases, there was a span of 12 bases. The CDR3 DNA sequence: TGTGCCAGCAGACCCTCCGCAGGAGATACGCAGTATTTT. Its translation is CASRPSAGDTQYF.

Worth noting for this clone: This specimen includes other DNA sequences encoding the same CDR3. The rearrangement uses TRBV9 and TRBJ2-1; TRBD1 aligns across 7 bases. CDR1 and CDR2 (germline): SGDLS, YYNGEE. V dropped 3 bases and J dropped 4; count of bases not matched to a gene: 1. This CDR3 contains 13 residues. CDR3 region: CASSGTGYNEQFF. CDR3 in DNA: TGTGCCAGCAGCGGGACAGGTTACAATGAGCAGTTCTTC.

The gene calls are TRBV5-4 and TRBJ2-6; tentatively, D is TRBD2 (7 bases). Germline loops: CDR1 SGHNT, CDR2 YYREEE (reference sequence). Deletions cut 4 bases from V and 3 bases from J, with 20 bases between. The CDR3 totals 18 residues. The CDR3 is CASSTPGGRGSGANVLTF. CDR3 nucleotide sequence: TGTGCCAGCAGCACGCCTGGGGGGCGGGGGAGTGGGGCCAACGTCCTGACTTTC.

V gene TRBV5-1 combines with J gene TRBJ1-2; possible D gene TRBD1, 5 bases. Germline lookup yields CDR1 SGHRS and CDR2 YFSETQ. This CDR3 spans 16 amino acids. The V and J ends lost 4 bases and 2 bases respectively, with 18 bases between them. The CDR3 coding sequence is TGCGCCAGCAGCCCCAGGGCCAGAGAGATAAACTATGGCTACACCTTC. It codes for CASSPRAREINYGYTF.

The chain employs TRBV7-8 and TRBJ2-3; TRBD1 agrees at 7 bases. Losses at the gene ends were 1 base for V and 3 bases for J; bases not matched to a gene: 1. The germline V gene encodes CDR1 SGHVS and CDR2 FQNEAQ. CDR3 length equals 14 residues. The CDR3 nucleotides are TGTGCCAGCAGCTTAGACAGGGGAACAGATACGCAGTATTTT. Translating gives CASSLDRGTDTQYF.

The V and J genes are TRBV4-3 and TRBJ1-4; 7 bases are shared with TRBD1. Germline lookup yields CDR1 LGHNA and CDR2 YSLEER. CDR3 length: 16 residues. Trimming cost V 0 bases and J 10 bases; bases outside gene matches: 11. The CDR3 is CASSQDQGTALGKLFF. CDR3 nucleotide sequence: TGCGCCAGCAGCCAAGATCAGGGGACAGCCTTGGGAAAACTGTTTTTT.

This sequence joins TRBV2 and TRBJ2-1, with 7 bases that match TRBD2. Unmatched junction bases numbered 8, after V lost 3 bases and J lost 0 bases. The length of the CDR3 is 17 residues. Germline CDR1 SNHLY, CDR2 FYNNEI. In DNA, the CDR3 is TGTGCCAGCAGTGAGGAGTCTAGCGGAGTCTCCTACAATGAGCAGTTCTTC. It encodes CASSEESSGVSYNEQFF.

The V and J genes are TRBV5-4 and TRBJ2-7; 9 bases line up with TRBD1. V lost 1 base to trimming and J lost 5 bases; unmatched junction nucleotides: 7. The V gene's germline CDR1 is SGHNT and CDR2 YYREEE (reference sequence). The CDR3 extends over 15 amino acids. The CDR3 region has the DNA TGTGCCAGCAGCTTGAGGACAGGGGTTATCAACGAGCAGTACTTC. Amino acids: CASSLRTGVINEQYF.

This clone appeared a few times. This chain links TRBV12-3 or TRBV12-4 with TRBJ2-1, with D perhaps TRBD2 (5 bases). Trimming took 7 bases from V and 7 from J, leaving 14 bases between them. CDR3 length: 13 residues. The CDR3 loop is CASTPPTGNEQFF. The CDR3 region has the DNA TGTGCCAGCACTCCCCCGACGGGGAATGAGCAGTTCTTC.

The V and J genes are TRBV18 and TRBJ1-5, with D perhaps TRBD1 (6 bases). V was clipped by 2 bases and J by 7 bases, with 12 bases between them. The germline V gene has CDR1 KGHSH and CDR2 LQKENI. The CDR3 consists of 14 residues. The CDR3 sequence is CASSPTTGDQPQHF. DNA of the CDR3: TGTGCCAGCTCACCAACGACAGGAGACCAGCCCCAGCATTTT. Using reference TRBV18 and TRBJ1-5 for the parts outside the CDR3, the full variable domain is NAGVMQNPRHLVRRRGQEARLRCSPMKGHSHVYWYRQLPEEGLKFMVYLQKENIIDESGMPKERFSAEFPKEGPSILRIQQVVRGDSAAYFCASSPTTGDQPQHFGDGTRLSIL.

This sequence joins TRBV7-2 and TRBJ2-1; 12 bases match TRBD2. CDR1 and CDR2 (germline): SGHTA, FQGNSA. V lost 3 bases and J lost 6; bases outside the gene matches: 3. This CDR3 comprises 15 residues. The CDR3: CASSLTSGSLNEQFF. Here the CDR3 DNA reads TGTGCCAGCAGCTTGACTAGCGGGAGTCTCAATGAGCAGTTCTTC.

The J gene is TRBJ2-1, the V gene TRBV5-6; no clear D gene. V was trimmed by 0 bases and J by 7 bases, leaving 5 bases between them. This CDR3 is 12 amino acids long. CDR1 is SGHDT and CDR2 is YYEEEE in the germline V gene. CDR3 nucleotides: TGTGCCAGCAGCTTGGTGCGGAATGAGCAGTTCTTC. It is translated as CASSLVRNEQFF.

CDR3 bases: TGTGCCAGCAGCTGGGACAGGGGGCGCGCCGAGCAGTACTTC. It translates to CASSWDRGRAEQYF. The chain recombines TRBV7-8 with TRBJ2-7, with 12 bases identical to TRBD1. Per the germline V gene, CDR1 is SGHVS and CDR2 is FQNEAQ. The CDR3 loop spans 14 amino acids. Germline trimming cut 4 bases from V and 6 bases from J; bases unmatched to any gene: 4.

The gene calls are TRBV4-3 and TRBJ2-7, with 8 positions matching TRBD2. The trim removed 1 base at V and 2 bases at J, leaving 7 bases unmatched. CDR3 size: 16 residues. Per germline, CDR1 LGHNA and CDR2 YSLEER. CDR3 bases: TGCGCCAGCAGCCAAGCTCCAGCGGGAGAGCCCTACGAGCAGTACTTC. It yields the protein CASSQAPAGEPYEQYF.

This clone was found once. The rearrangement uses TRBV9 and TRBJ2-3; D ambiguous. V lost 4 bases and J lost 0, with 15 bases in between. The germline V gene encodes CDR1 SGDLS and CDR2 YYNGEE. The CDR3 contains 16 residues. The CDR3 bases are TGTGCCAGCAGCCCCACGGCAGACTCTAGCACAGATACGCAGTATTTT. Its protein is CASSPTADSSTDTQYF.